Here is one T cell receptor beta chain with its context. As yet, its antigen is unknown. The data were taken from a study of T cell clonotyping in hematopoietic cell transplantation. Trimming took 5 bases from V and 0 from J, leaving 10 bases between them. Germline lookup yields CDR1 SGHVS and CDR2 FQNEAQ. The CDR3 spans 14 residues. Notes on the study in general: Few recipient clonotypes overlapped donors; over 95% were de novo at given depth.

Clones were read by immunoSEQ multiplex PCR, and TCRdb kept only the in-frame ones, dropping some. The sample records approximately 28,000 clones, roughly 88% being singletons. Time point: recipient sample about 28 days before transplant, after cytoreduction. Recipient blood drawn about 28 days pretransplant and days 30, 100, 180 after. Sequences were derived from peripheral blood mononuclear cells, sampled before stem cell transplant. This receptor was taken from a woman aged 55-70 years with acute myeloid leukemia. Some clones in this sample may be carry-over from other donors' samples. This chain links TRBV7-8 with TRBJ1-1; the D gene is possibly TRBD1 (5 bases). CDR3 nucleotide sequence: TGTGCCAGCAGCCCTCCCAGGGTGAACACTGAAGCTTTCTTT. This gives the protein CASSPPRVNTEAFF.